The T cell receptor beta chain under discussion was sequenced for a study of patients and donors after allogeneic stem cell transplantation. The ends lost 6 bases at V and 0 bases at J; junction bases unmatched: 8. The CDR3 covers 16 residues. CDR1 is SGHAT and CDR2 is FQNNGV in the germline V gene. There are a few counts of this clonotype. One entry per CDR3 protein, called by TCRdb with MiXCR from the RT-PCR reads. The sample carries 150,000 to 250,000 distinct CDR3 sequences, less than 45% recorded once. Sequenced material: blood, either unsorted or a sorted T cell fraction (not recorded which). The sequence derives from a human donor who was either an allogeneic HSCT recipient or a stem cell or donor lymphocyte infusion donor (not recorded which). It is not recorded whose cells these are; they may come from a transplant donor. The V gene is TRBV11-2, the J gene TRBJ1-3, with 7 bases that match TRBD1. The CDR3 nucleotides are TGTGCCAGCAGAGCCACAGGGACAGACTCTGGAAACACCATATATTTT. Protein product: CASRATGTDSGNTIYF.